These T cell receptor beta chains were read from a single sample in a study of blood T cell repertoires in COVID-19. Here immunoSEQ multiplex PCR was the method, and the copy in TCRdb shows in-frame clones only, minus some. The sample carries tens of thousands of clones, roughly 86% recorded once. Source material: peripheral blood. All receptors come from an elderly man with active or convalescent COVID-19. Each CDR3 is given with its conserved first and last residue. A D gene is named only where the DNA matches it firmly. Part of the rows lack a size; the others show once, few, many or a class for expanded clones.

d_call	j_call	v_call	clone_size	cdr3_length	cdr3_aa	cdr3_nt
-	TRBJ1-2	TRBV5-4	once	15	CASSLDTGANYGYTF	TGTGCCAGCAGCTTGGATACGGGTGCTAACTATGGCTACACCTTC
TRBD1	TRBJ2-3	TRBV7-9	-	15	CASSRDRGGTDTQYF	TGTGCCAGCAGCCGGGACAGGGGCGGCACAGATACGCAGTATTTT
-	TRBJ2-7	TRBV5-1	few	13	CASSLVGGWGQYF	TGCGCCAGCAGCTTAGTAGGGGGTTGGGGGCAGTACTTC
TRBD1	TRBJ1-6	TRBV5-6	few	14	CASTLGQGGSPLHF	TGTGCCAGCACCCTTGGACAGGGGGGTTCACCCCTCCACTTT
-	TRBJ1-1	TRBV6-5	-	12	CASSGVGTEAFF	TGTGCCAGCTCGGGGGTGGGGACTGAAGCTTTCTTT
TRBD2	TRBJ2-1	TRBV5-1	-	15	CASKQREGDDNEQFF	TGCGCCAGCAAACAGCGGGAGGGAGACGACAATGAGCAGTTCTTC
-	TRBJ2-7	TRBV28	-	12	CASSPPGYEQYF	TGTGCCAGCAGTCCCCCAGGCTACGAGCAGTACTTC
-	TRBJ2-7	TRBV19	-	12	CASSTGRGEQYF	TGTGCCAGTAGTACGGGTAGGGGGGAGCAGTACTTC
TRBD2	TRBJ2-7	TRBV4-3	-	16	CASSQFLAGGAYEQYF	TGCGCCAGCAGCCAATTTCTAGCGGGAGGAGCCTACGAGCAGTACTTC
-	TRBJ2-2	TRBV6-7	-	15	CASILGGTNTGELFF	TGTGCCAGCATCCTGGGGGGAACTAACACCGGGGAGCTGTTTTTT
TRBD1	TRBJ2-1	TRBV5-4	-	14	CASSSQGAPNEQFF	TGTGCCAGCAGCTCACAGGGGGCGCCCAATGAGCAGTTCTTC
-	TRBJ1-1	TRBV28	once	14	CASRPGGEGKEAFF	TGTGCCAGCAGACCCGGCGGGGAGGGGAAGGAAGCTTTCTTT
TRBD2	TRBJ2-3	TRBV28	-	16	CASSFLGGRRTDTQYF	TGTGCCAGCAGTTTCCTAGGCGGGAGAAGGACAGATACGCAGTATTTT
TRBD1	TRBJ1-3	TRBV4-3	-	17	CASSQFHPRDSGNTIYF	TGCGCCAGCAGCCAATTTCACCCCCGGGACAGCGGAAACACCATATATTTT
TRBD2	TRBJ2-7	TRBV9	-	15	CASSHMSGGPYEQYF	TGTGCCAGCAGCCATATGTCGGGGGGGCCCTACGAGCAGTACTTC
TRBD2	TRBJ2-7	TRBV7-9	-	16	CASSLALAGGPYEQYF	TGTGCCAGCAGCTTAGCGTTAGCGGGGGGACCCTACGAGCAGTACTTC
-	TRBJ1-1	TRBV6-6	-	14	CASKGRAGGTEAFF	TGTGCCAGCAAAGGGAGGGCAGGTGGGACTGAAGCTTTCTTT
-	TRBJ1-1	TRBV14	-	15	CASSHVWGLRTEAFF	TGTGCCAGCAGCCATGTATGGGGGCTTAGGACTGAAGCTTTCTTT
-	TRBJ2-7	TRBV6-5	-	13	CASKRKGGDEQYF	TGTGCCAGCAAAAGGAAGGGGGGGGACGAGCAGTACTTC
-	TRBJ2-6	TRBV5-1	-	16	CASSLDGPTGANVLTF	TGCGCCAGCAGCTTGGACGGTCCCACTGGGGCCAACGTCCTGACTTTC
-	TRBJ2-1	TRBV4-3	once	18	CASSRGQGLGLPYNEQFF	TGCGCCAGCAGCAGGGGGCAGGGACTAGGGCTCCCGTACAATGAGCAGTTCTTC
-	TRBJ1-1	TRBV19	-	16	CASSVDRWGPNTEAFF	TGTGCCAGTAGTGTTGACAGGTGGGGGCCGAACACTGAAGCTTTCTTT